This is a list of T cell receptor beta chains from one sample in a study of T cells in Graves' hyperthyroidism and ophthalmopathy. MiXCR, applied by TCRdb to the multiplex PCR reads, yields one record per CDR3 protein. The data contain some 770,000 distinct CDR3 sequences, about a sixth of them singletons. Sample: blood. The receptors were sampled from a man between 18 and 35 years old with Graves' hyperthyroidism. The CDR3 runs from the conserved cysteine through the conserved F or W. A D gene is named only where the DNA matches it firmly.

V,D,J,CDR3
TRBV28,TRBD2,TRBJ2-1,CASSPAGVLNEQFF
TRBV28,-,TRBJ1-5,CASSSPGQPQHF
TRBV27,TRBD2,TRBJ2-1,CASSFEREGRNEQFF
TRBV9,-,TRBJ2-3,CASSPYGGGQDTQYF
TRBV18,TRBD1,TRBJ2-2,CASSSSGQARTGELFF
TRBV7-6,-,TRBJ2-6,CASSLDGYSGANALTF
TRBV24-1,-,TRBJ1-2,CATSEHDSPGGYTF
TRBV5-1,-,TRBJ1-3,CASSQDGSFSGNTIYF
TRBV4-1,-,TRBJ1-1,CASSRNPRVNTEAFF
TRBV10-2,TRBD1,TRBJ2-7,CASRNRGRSDEQYF
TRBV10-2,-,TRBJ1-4,CASSVSASQKLFF
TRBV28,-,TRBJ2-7,CASSLPMGATYEQYF
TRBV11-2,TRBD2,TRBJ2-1,CASSPGLAGSRRAYNEQFF
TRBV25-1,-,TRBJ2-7,CASSESRGGTGGHEQYF
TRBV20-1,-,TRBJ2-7,CSAQSSPTLREQYF
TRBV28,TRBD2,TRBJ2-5,CASRDGGGQETQYF
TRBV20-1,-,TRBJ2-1,CSASDSGTHYNEQFF
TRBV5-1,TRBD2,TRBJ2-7,CASRAGGPRNEQYF
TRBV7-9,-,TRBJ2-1,CASTRGGNEQFF
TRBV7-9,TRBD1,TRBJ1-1,CASSFYLGQGDTEAFF
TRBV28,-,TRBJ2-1,CASSSAFLGGKGSYNEQFF
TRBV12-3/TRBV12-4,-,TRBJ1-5,CASKGLDGPNQPQHF
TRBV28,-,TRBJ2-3,CASSPSERPTDTQYF
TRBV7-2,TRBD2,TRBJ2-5,CASSPRTGGRETQYF
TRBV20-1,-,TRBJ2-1,CSAGGGTVYNEQFF
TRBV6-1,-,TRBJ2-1,CASSTPRASSYNEQFF
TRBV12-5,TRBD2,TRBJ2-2,CASGLTRTGWASGMSTGELFF
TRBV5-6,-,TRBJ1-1,CASSLDTFRTEAFF
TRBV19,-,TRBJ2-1,CASSRGWGNNEQFF